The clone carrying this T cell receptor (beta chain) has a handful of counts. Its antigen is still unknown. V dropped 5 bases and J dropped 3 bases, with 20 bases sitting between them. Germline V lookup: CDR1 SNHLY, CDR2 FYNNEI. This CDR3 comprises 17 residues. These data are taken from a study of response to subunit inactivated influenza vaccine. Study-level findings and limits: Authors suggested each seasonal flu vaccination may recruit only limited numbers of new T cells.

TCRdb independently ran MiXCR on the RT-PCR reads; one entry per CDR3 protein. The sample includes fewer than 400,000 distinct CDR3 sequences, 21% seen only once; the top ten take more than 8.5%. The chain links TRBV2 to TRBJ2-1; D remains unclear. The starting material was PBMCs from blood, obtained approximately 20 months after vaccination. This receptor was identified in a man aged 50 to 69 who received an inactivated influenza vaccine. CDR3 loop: CASSYSPVVGVYNEQFF. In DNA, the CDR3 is TGTGCCAGCAGTTACTCCCCGGTAGTAGGAGTCTACAATGAGCAGTTCTTC.